The sample holds one count of the clone carrying this T cell receptor beta chain. Its antigen is not known. The data were obtained in a study of T cell repertoires in cytomegalovirus infection. V was clipped by 1 base and J by 3 bases, with 13 bases between them. The CDR3 runs 15 residues. Germline V gene data show CDR1 as SNHLY and CDR2 as FYNNEI. Study-wide results and limits: It was HLA-C-restricted CMV-specific TCR beta clonotypes that dominated the response ex vivo. The study identified carriers of CMV plus the relevant HLA from cumulative public TCR beta family frequency.

One entry per CDR3 protein results from TCRdb running MiXCR on the reads. The repertoire holds 45,000 to 55,000 distinct CDR3 sequences, about a fifth seen once, with 70% to 90% in the top ten. Source: CD8+ T cells from cultured PBMCs, taken from culture after CMV antigen stimulation. The rearrangement uses TRBV2 and TRBJ2-7; D perhaps matches TRBD2 (6 bases). The clonotype was recovered from a human donor in good health (CMV status not recorded). Some clones in this sample may be carry-over from other donors' samples. The chain's CDR3 is CASSEGNGRIYEQYF. DNA of the CDR3: TGTGCCAGCAGTGAAGGAAACGGGAGAATCTACGAGCAGTACTTC.